This T cell receptor beta chain was captured by sequencing in a study of glioma-infiltrating T cells after dendritic cell vaccination. Findings of the study overall: Higher TCR clonality did not directly relate to longer survival.

Time point described: after dendritic cell vaccination, including at tumor progression/relapse. The method was immunoSEQ multiplex PCR; TCRdb's version includes in-frame clones alone and lacks a portion of them. This sample has 70,000 to 100,000 clones, with 83% found just once. The V and J ends lost 3 bases and 1 base respectively, with 6 bases between them. The CDR3 covers 13 residues. Germline V CDR1 and CDR2: SGHNT, YENEEA. Remarks on this clone: No antigen is known for it.

V usage is TRBV11-3 and J usage is TRBJ1-1; weak D call: TRBD1 (5 bases). This clonotype originated in a human donor with glioblastoma. The sequenced sample was blood, obtained after dendritic cell vaccination. The CDR3 spells CASSFTGNTEAFF. The CDR3 nucleotides are TGTGCCAGCAGCTTCACAGGGAACACTGAAGCTTTCTTT.